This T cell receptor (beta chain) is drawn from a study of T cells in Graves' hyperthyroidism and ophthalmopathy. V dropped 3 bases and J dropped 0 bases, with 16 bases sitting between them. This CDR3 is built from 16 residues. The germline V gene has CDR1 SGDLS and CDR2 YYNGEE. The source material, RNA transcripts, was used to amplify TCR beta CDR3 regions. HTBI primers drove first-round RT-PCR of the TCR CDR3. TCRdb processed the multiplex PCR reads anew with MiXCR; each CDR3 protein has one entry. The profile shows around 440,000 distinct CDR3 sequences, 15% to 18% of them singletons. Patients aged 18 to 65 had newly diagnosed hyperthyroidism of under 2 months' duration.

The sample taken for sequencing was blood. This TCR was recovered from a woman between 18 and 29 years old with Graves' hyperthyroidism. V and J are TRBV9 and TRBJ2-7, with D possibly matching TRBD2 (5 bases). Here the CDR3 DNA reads TGTGCCAGCAGCGCCAGAGCTGGCGGGCTCTCCTACGAGCAGTACTTC. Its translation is CASSARAGGLSYEQYF.